The 27 T cell receptor beta chains listed next were all sequenced from one sample in a study of blood T cells in healthy people across ages. A second 7 to 11 cycle PCR used barcoded and J-beta primers. TCRdb passed the 5' RACE reads through MiXCR, listing each CDR3 protein once. The sample lists around 750,000 distinct CDR3 sequences, less than 70% seen once, with roughly two fifths in the top ten. The material sequenced was blood. The receptors were sampled from an elderly man in good health.

This chain joins TRBV2 and TRBJ2-1; the D gene is possibly TRBD2 (5 bases). The V and J ends lost 4 bases and 0 bases respectively, with 10 bases between them. The CDR3 spans 15 residues. Germline CDR1 reads SNHLY; CDR2 reads FYNNEI. CDR3 sequence (DNA): TGTGCCAGCAGTGCTGCGGGCCCCTCCTACAATGAGCAGTTCTTC. Translated: CASSAAGPSYNEQFF.

This clonotype was counted a few times. The genes are TRBV20-1 and TRBJ1-1; maybe TRBD1 (5 bases). Germline CDR1 reads DFQATT; CDR2 reads SNEGSKA (reference sequence). Trimming removed 6 bases at V and 1 base at J, with 18 bases between. The CDR3 contains 15 residues. The CDR3 nucleotides are TGCAGTGCCCCCGACGGGGGGAGGTCGAACACTGAAGCTTTCTTT. Amino acid sequence: CSAPDGGRSNTEAFF.

This clonotype was detected only a few times. The chain uses TRBV4-2 and TRBJ2-1; D gene ambiguous. Trimming took 1 base from V and 2 from J, leaving 12 bases between them. The CDR3 has 16 amino acids. Germline values: CDR1 LGHNA, CDR2 YNFKEQ. The CDR3 DNA reads TGTGCCAGCAGCCAAGGACACCTAAGCGCCTACAATGAGCAGTTCTTC. It specifies CASSQGHLSAYNEQFF.

The genes are TRBV10-3 and TRBJ1-5, with a weak D call TRBD1 (6 bases). Between the trimmed V and J ends, which lost 10 bases and 0 bases, there was a span of 19 bases. The CDR3 contains 16 residues. The V gene's germline CDR1 is ENHRY and CDR2 SYGVKD. CDR3 amino acids: CATGGRGPDSNQPQHF. The CDR3 DNA is TGTGCCACGGGAGGGCGGGGGCCGGATAGCAATCAGCCCCAGCATTTT.

The chain uses TRBV7-9 and TRBJ2-7; tentatively, D is TRBD2 (6 bases). Trimming left V 5 bases short and J 3 bases short, with 17 bases between. This CDR3 spans 15 amino acids. Germline-derived CDR1 and CDR2 are SEHNR and FQNEAQ (reference sequence). CDR3 sequence reads: CASSLFGGSIYEQYF. The CDR3 nucleotides read TGTGCCAGCAGCCTATTTGGGGGGAGTATCTACGAGCAGTACTTC.

The CDR3 bases are TGTGCCAGCAGCGAAGGGACTTTCGGCGAGACCCAGTACTTC. Its translation: CASSEGTFGETQYF. V and J are TRBV7-9 and TRBJ2-5, with D perhaps matching TRBD2 (6 bases). Trimming removed 5 bases at V and 5 bases at J, with 15 bases between. CDR3 length: 14 amino acids. Germline V lookup: CDR1 SEHNR, CDR2 FQNEAQ (reference sequence). The complete variable domain, with remaining parts taken from reference TRBV7-9 and TRBJ2-5, reads DTGVSQNPRHKITKRGQNVTFRCDPISEHNRLYWYRQTLGQGPEFLTYFQNEAQLEKSRLLSDRFSAERPKGSFSTLEIQRTEQGDSAMYLCASSEGTFGETQYFGPGTRLLVL.

This clonotype appeared a few times. The chain joins TRBV16 to TRBJ2-1; weak D call: TRBD1 (5 bases). The CDR3 has 14 residues. Trimming removed 4 bases from V and 8 bases from J, with 15 bases in between. CDR1 and CDR2 from the germline V gene are KGHSY and FQNENV. The CDR3 here is CASSPPGRYDEQFF. The CDR3 DNA is TGTGCCAGCAGCCCCCCAGGGCGGTACGATGAGCAGTTCTTC.

The chain employs TRBV7-8 and TRBJ2-1; D is ambiguous. CDR3 length: 16 residues. Deletions cut 4 bases from V and 0 bases from J, with 13 bases between. Germline lookup yields CDR1 SGHVS and CDR2 FQNEAQ. DNA for the CDR3: TGTGCCAGCAGCTCACTCGGCGGAAACTCCTACAATGAGCAGTTCTTC. It encodes CASSSLGGNSYNEQFF. Filled out from reference TRBV7-8 and TRBJ2-1, the complete variable domain reads GAGVSQSPRYKVAKRGQDVALRCDPISGHVSLFWYQQALGQGPEFLTYFQNEAQLDKSGLPSDRFFAERPEGSVSTLKIQRTQQEDSAVYLCASSSLGGNSYNEQFFGPGTRLTVL.

This chain links TRBV3-1 with TRBJ1-1; TRBD1 aligns across 7 bases. V lost 4 bases to trimming and J lost 4 bases; unmatched junction nucleotides: 9. From germline, CDR1 is LGHDT and CDR2 YNNKEL (reference sequence). The CDR3 extends over 15 amino acids. The DNA of the CDR3 is TGTGCCAGCAGCCCTCATAAGACAGGGCCCACTGAAGCTTTCTTT. It translates to CASSPHKTGPTEAFF. Together with reference TRBV3-1 and TRBJ1-1, the CDR3 gives the full variable domain: DTAVSQTPKYLVTQMGNDKSIKCEQNLGHDTMYWYKQDSKKFLKIMFSYNNKELIINETVPNRFSPKSPDKAHLNLHINSLELGDSAVYFCASSPHKTGPTEAFFGQGTRLTVV.

The chain uses TRBV29-1 and TRBJ2-1; 13 bases agree with TRBD2. CDR3 length: 20 residues. Germline V gene lookup returns CDR1 SQVTM and CDR2 ANQGSEA. V lost 3 bases and J lost 2; bases outside the gene matches: 16. This CDR3 is CSVDYTGTSGTRFPYNEQFF. The CDR3 DNA reads TGCAGCGTTGATTATACCGGGACTAGCGGGACCCGTTTCCCCTACAATGAGCAGTTCTTC.

This clonotype came up a few times. The rearrangement links TRBV21-1 to TRBJ1-2; TRBD1 is taken as the D call from the table, unchecked against the DNA. TRBV21-1 is reported as a pseudogene. This CDR3 region has 16 residues. The CDR3 region has the DNA TGTGCCAGCAGCGGCCGGGTCGGGACAGCCAACTATGGCTACACCTTC. Translation: CASSGRVGTANYGYTF.

In nucleotides, the CDR3 is TGTGCCAGTAGGAGGATCGCAGCCCTGGATGAAAAACTGTTTTTT. Encoded protein: CASRRIAALDEKLFF. This sequence joins TRBV19 and TRBJ1-4; unclear D gene. Germline assignment: CDR1 LNHDA and CDR2 SQIVND (reference sequence). Trimming took 6 bases from V and 6 from J, leaving 17 bases between them. This CDR3 comprises 15 residues.

This clonotype appeared a few times. The genes are TRBV5-1 and TRBJ2-7; the D gene could be TRBD1 or TRBD2 (6 bases each). CDR3 length equals 16 residues. From germline, CDR1 is SGHRS and CDR2 YFSETQ. Trimming shortened V by 3 bases and J by 1 base, and 17 bases separated the two germline ends. This chain's CDR3 is CASSSRMGGKSYEQYF. The CDR3 nucleotides are TGCGCCAGCAGCTCGAGAATGGGGGGCAAGTCCTACGAGCAGTACTTC. Full variable domain (missing parts from reference TRBV5-1 and TRBJ2-7): KAGVTQTPRYLIKTRGQQVTLSCSPISGHRSVSWYQQTPGQGLQFLFEYFSETQRNKGNFPGRFSGRQFSNSRSEMNVSTLELGDSALYLCASSSRMGGKSYEQYFGPGTRLTVT.

This clonotype has only a few counts. The chain links TRBV24-1 to TRBJ2-6; maybe TRBD2 (6 bases). The germline V gene has CDR1 KGHDR and CDR2 SFDVKD. This CDR3 is built from 13 residues. Trimming removed 9 bases from V and 4 bases from J, with 9 bases in between. This CDR3 reads CATGRTGANVLTF. The CDR3 coding sequence is TGTGCCACCGGGAGGACAGGGGCCAACGTCCTGACTTTC.

The J gene is TRBJ2-7, the V gene TRBV20-1; D might be TRBD1 (6 bases). Germline-derived CDR1 and CDR2 are DFQATT and SNEGSKA (reference sequence). The CDR3 extends over 15 amino acids. V lost 0 bases, J lost 1 base, and 13 bases lay in between. The CDR3 DNA reads TGCAGTGCTAGAGAGCCTAGGGGGTTGTCCTACGAGCAGTACTTC. Translating gives CSAREPRGLSYEQYF.

This chain uses TRBV20-1 with TRBJ2-7, with 7 bases aligning to TRBD2. There are 15 residues in the CDR3. V shed 6 bases and J 3 bases; nucleotides not matched to a gene: 14. CDR1 DFQATT and CDR2 SNEGSKA come from the germline V gene (reference sequence). The CDR3 DNA reads TGCAGTGCCCCAACCAGGCCTAGCGGAATCTACGAGCAGTACTTC. This sequence encodes CSAPTRPSGIYEQYF.

The chain recombines TRBV7-3 with TRBJ2-1, with D possibly matching TRBD2 (6 bases). The germline gives CDR1 SGHTA, CDR2 FQGTGA. This CDR3 is 13 amino acids long. The V and J ends lost 2 bases and 9 bases respectively, with 11 bases between them. CDR3 DNA: TGTGCCAGCAGCTTATACCCCGGGGGTGAGCAGTTCTTC. Residues: CASSLYPGGEQFF.

This clonotype was detected a few times. This chain joins TRBV20-1 and TRBJ1-4; tentative D call: TRBD1 (6 bases). Trimming shortened V by 6 bases and J by 5 bases, and 19 bases separated the two germline ends. This CDR3 region has 15 residues. Germline V gives CDR1 DFQATT, CDR2 SNEGSKA (reference sequence). The CDR3 here is CSARGAGAENEKLFF. CDR3 nucleotides: TGCAGTGCCCGAGGGGCAGGGGCAGAAAATGAAAAACTGTTTTTT.

The V and J genes are TRBV6-1 and TRBJ2-5; the match to TRBD1 covers 7 bases. After removal of 2 bases from V and 2 bases from J, the junction contained 2 bases not matched to a gene. The CDR3 runs to 14 residues. Germline V gene lookup returns CDR1 MNHNS and CDR2 SASEGT. The CDR3 DNA reads TGTGCCAGCAGTGAATGGACAGGTCAAGAGACCCAGTACTTC. Amino acids: CASSEWTGQETQYF.

The chain uses TRBV6-5 and TRBJ1-1; TRBD1 agrees at 10 bases. This CDR3 contains 15 residues. Germline V gene sequence: CDR1 MNHEY, CDR2 SVGAGI. The trim removed 5 bases at V and 2 bases at J, leaving 5 bases unmatched. CDR3 protein: CASSGRDRGNTEAFF. As DNA, the CDR3 is TGTGCCAGCAGTGGCCGGGACAGGGGCAACACTGAAGCTTTCTTT.

The V gene is TRBV18, the J gene TRBJ1-2; no clear D gene. The CDR3 extends over 15 amino acids. CDR1 is KGHSH and CDR2 is LQKENI in the germline V gene. Trimming removed 3 bases from V and 6 bases from J, with 17 bases in between. CDR3 coding DNA: TGTGCCAGCTCACCTGGAGGCAGGCGTACAGATGGCTACACCTTC. It is translated as CASSPGGRRTDGYTF.

This clonotype was seen only a few times. J is TRBJ1-2 and V is TRBV11-2; TRBD1 matches 9 bases. After removal of 7 bases from V and 3 bases from J, the junction contained 6 bases not matched to a gene. The CDR3 is 14 residues long. In germline, CDR1 is SGHAT, CDR2 FQNNGV. The CDR3 here is CASTPTGGDYGYTF. Written as DNA, the CDR3 is TGTGCCAGCACCCCGACAGGGGGAGACTATGGCTACACCTTC.

The chain carries TRBV9 and TRBJ2-4; D remains ambiguous. The better agreement between TRBJ2-7 and the DNA end casts doubt on the J call. CDR1 and CDR2 from the germline V gene are SGDLS and YYNGEE. This CDR3 has 15 amino acids. This CDR3 reads CASSVGGFDAAEQYF. The CDR3 DNA sequence: TGTGCCAGCAGCGTAGGTGGCTTCGATGCCGCCGAGCAGTACTTC.

This chain links TRBV12-3 or TRBV12-4 with TRBJ2-6, with a tentative D call TRBD1 (6 bases). Deletions cut 0 bases from V and 0 bases from J, with 15 bases between. This CDR3 has 19 amino acids. The CDR3 DNA sequence: TGTGCCAGCAGTTTAGCGCACGGGACAACCCACTCTGGGGCCAACGTCCTGACTTTC. It translates to CASSLAHGTTHSGANVLTF.

V usage is TRBV12-3 or TRBV12-4 and J usage is TRBJ2-4, with 9 bases aligning to TRBD1. The end of the DNA aligns better with TRBJ2-7, so the J call may be wrong. This CDR3 has 17 residues. CDR3 protein: CASSLVSPGTGRDEQYF. Here the CDR3 DNA reads TGTGCCAGCAGTTTAGTTAGCCCCGGGACAGGGAGGGACGAGCAGTACTTC.

This clonotype was detected a few times. The chain recombines TRBV28 with TRBJ1-2; the D is unclear. Germline-derived CDR1 and CDR2 are MDHEN and SYDVKM. The V end was cut by 4 bases, the J end by 4 bases, with 4 bases between. This CDR3 is built from 11 residues. DNA of the CDR3: TGTGCCAGCAGTTCTCGCTATGGCTACACCTTC. Translation gives CASSSRYGYTF.

This clonotype occurred a few times. In DNA, the CDR3 is TGTGCCAGCACGGAACAGGGGATGAAAAACATTCAGTACTTC. Translating it yields CASTEQGMKNIQYF. This rearrangement joins TRBV7-2 to TRBJ2-4, with 7 bases identical to TRBD1. V was pared by 7 bases and J by 4 bases, with 7 bases of the junction left unmatched. The CDR3 runs to 14 residues. Germline V gene lookup returns CDR1 SGHTA and CDR2 FQGNSA.